Given below is one TCR beta chain in context. The antigen is undetermined. This sample stems from a study of cytomegalovirus exposure and HLA in healthy donors. Across the study: The 90 to 150 validation repertoires, a later analysis reported, used the same platform as the approximately 730 repertoires from the first cohort. Study-wide points: The authors listed 150 to 200 TCR beta chains as cytomegalovirus-associated. Reportedly, diagnosis of cytomegalovirus status by the classifier showed high specificity and sensitivity.

Repertoires were generated with immunoSEQ multiplex PCR, while TCRdb's copy carries only in-frame clones and drops some. The sample records 140,000 to 150,000 clones, less than 95% being singletons. Germline CDR1 reads SGHAT; CDR2 reads FQNNGV. V lost 5 bases and J lost 5, with 12 bases in between. CDR3 length equals 13 residues. The TCR originated in a man between 18 and 35 years old in good health and CMV-seropositive. Sequences were obtained from PBMCs. The chain couples TRBV11-2 to TRBJ2-5; D not resolved. The CDR3 coding sequence is TGTGCCAGCAGCCCAATCGTGCGGGAGACCCAGTACTTC. This translates into CASSPIVRETQYF.